The source of this T cell receptor (beta chain) is a study of shared clonotypes between healthy human individuals. With V trimmed by 5 bases and J by 3 bases, 7 bases remained unmatched. Germline V gives CDR1 MDHEN, CDR2 SYDVKM. The CDR3 sequence is 15 residues long. Using immunoSEQ multiplex PCR, the repertoire was profiled, and TCRdb retains in-frame clones only, with some absent. The profile shows millions of clones, roughly 93% of them singletons. Sequencing was carried out using naive CD4+ T cells from PBMCs. Noted subset: CD45RA+ positively selected. The TCR comes from a man aged 18-30 years in good health. Some clones in this sample may be carry-over from other donors' samples. The chain joins TRBV28 to TRBJ2-7, with 10 bases lining up with TRBD1. The CDR3 loop is CASSGSGTGDYEQYF. Here the CDR3 DNA reads TGTGCCAGCAGTGGATCCGGGACAGGGGACTACGAGCAGTACTTC. The full variable domain, rest sourced from reference TRBV28 and TRBJ2-7, is DVKVTQSSRYLVKRTGEKVFLECVQDMDHENMFWYRQDPGLGLRLIYFSYDVKMKEKGDIPEGYSVSREKKERFSLILESASTNQTSMYLCASSGSGTGDYEQYFGPGTRLTVT.